The sequence of this TCR beta chain was determined in a study of Graves' ophthalmopathy and Graves' hyperthyroidism. Looking at the study overall: Peripheral blood was collected at initial diagnosis, before any treatment.

The germline V gene encodes CDR1 DFQATT and CDR2 SNEGSKA (reference sequence). The CDR3 totals 14 residues. Investigators amplified TCR beta CDR3 regions from RNA transcripts. RT-PCR was first run with HTBI primers, then multiplex PCR in a second round. TCRdb called the multiplex PCR reads again in MiXCR, with one record for every CDR3 protein. Of 600,000 to 700,000 distinct CDR3 sequences detected, about 40% appear once; the ten largest clones hold over 2.5%. About this clonotype: One junction end disagrees with the germline gene, perhaps due to a read error.

Diagnoses were established from clinical symptoms, serum thyroxine, TRAb, thyroid ultrasound and orbital computed tomography. The chain is built from TRBV20-1 and TRBJ2-6; 10 bases map to TRBD1. The clonotype comes from an adult man with Graves' ophthalmopathy. The sequenced sample was peripheral blood. The CDR3 DNA reads as TGCAGTGCTAGGAAGGACAGGGGGGCCTACGTCCTGACTTTC. Encoded protein: CSARKDRGAYVLTF.